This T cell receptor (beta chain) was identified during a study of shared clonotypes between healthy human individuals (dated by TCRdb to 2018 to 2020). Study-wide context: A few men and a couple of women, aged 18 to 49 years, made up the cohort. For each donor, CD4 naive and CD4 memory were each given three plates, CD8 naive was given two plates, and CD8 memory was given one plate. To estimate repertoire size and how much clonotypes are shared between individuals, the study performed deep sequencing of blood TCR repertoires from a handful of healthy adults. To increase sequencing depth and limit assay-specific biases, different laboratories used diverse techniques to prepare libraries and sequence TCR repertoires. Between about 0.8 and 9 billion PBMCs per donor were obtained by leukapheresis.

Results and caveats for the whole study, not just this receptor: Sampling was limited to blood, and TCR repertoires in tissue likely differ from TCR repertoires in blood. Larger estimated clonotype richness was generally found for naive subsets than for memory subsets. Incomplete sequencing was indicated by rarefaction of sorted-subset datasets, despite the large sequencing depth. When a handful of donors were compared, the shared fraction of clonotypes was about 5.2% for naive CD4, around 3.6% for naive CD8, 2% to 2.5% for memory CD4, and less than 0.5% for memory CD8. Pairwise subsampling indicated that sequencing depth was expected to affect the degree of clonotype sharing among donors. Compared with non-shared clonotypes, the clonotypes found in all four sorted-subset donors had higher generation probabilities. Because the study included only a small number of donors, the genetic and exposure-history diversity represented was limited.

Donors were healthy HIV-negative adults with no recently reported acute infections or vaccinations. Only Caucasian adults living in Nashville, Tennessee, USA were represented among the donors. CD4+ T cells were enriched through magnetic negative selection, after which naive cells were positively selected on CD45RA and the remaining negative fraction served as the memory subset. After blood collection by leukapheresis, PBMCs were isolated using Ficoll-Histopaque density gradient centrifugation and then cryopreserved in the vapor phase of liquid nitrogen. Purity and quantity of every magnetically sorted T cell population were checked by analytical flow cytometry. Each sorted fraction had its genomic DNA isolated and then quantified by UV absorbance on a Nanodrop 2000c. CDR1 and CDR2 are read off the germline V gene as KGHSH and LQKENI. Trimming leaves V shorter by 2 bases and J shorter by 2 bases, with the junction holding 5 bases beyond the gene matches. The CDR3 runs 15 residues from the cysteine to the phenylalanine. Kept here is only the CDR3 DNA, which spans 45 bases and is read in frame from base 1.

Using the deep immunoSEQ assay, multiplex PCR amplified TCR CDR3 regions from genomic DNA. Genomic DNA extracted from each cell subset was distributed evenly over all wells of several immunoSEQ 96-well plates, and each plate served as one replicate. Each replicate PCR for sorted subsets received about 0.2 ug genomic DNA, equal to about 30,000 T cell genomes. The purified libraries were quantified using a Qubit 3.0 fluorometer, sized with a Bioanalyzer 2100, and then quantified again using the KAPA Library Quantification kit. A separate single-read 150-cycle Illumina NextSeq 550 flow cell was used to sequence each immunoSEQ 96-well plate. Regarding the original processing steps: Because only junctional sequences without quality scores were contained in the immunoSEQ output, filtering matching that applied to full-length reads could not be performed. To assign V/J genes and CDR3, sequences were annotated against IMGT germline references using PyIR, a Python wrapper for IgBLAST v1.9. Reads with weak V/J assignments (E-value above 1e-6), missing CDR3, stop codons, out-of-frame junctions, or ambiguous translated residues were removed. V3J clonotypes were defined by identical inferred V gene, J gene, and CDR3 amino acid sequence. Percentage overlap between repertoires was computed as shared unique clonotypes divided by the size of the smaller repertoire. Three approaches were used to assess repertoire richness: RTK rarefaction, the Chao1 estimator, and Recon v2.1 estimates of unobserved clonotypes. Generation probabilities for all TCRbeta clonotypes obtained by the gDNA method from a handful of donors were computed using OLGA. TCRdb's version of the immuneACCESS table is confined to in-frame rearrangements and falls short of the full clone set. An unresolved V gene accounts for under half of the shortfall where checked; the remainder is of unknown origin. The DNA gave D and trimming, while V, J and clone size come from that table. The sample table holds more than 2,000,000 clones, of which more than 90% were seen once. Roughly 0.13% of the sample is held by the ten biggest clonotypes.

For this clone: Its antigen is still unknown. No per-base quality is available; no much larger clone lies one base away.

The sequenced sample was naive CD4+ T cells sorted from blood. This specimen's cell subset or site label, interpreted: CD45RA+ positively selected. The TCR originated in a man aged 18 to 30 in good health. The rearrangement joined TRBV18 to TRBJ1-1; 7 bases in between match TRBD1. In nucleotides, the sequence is TGTGCCAGCTCACCAGTACAGGGGTATAACACTGAAGCTTTCTTT. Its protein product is CASSPVQGYNTEAFF.